There are a few counts of the clone carrying this T cell receptor beta chain. TCRdb independently ran MiXCR on the 5' RACE reads; one entry per CDR3 protein. The sample records about 10,000 distinct CDR3 sequences, about 51% being singletons. V was cut by 0 bases and J by 0 bases, with 8 bases left in between. Per the germline V gene, CDR1 is MNHEY and CDR2 is SVGAGI. CDR3 length: 15 residues. This chain joins TRBV6-5 and TRBJ2-5, with a possible D match to TRBD2 (6 bases). The sequenced sample was tumor-infiltrating naive CD4+ T cells sorted from the breast tumor. Specified subset: naive CD4+ T cells, CD4+CD45RA+CD25-. The source is a female donor with breast cancer. The CDR3 bases are TGTGCCAGCAGTTACTCGCGGGGACACCAAGAGACCCAGTACTTC. Its protein product is CASSYSRGHQETQYF.